This T cell receptor beta chain was sequenced in a study of cytomegalovirus exposure and HLA in healthy donors. General observations from the study: Indistinguishability led to the exclusion of some V segments, TRBV6-2 and TRBV6-3 included. Most subjects' HLA-A and HLA-B alleles were reportedly predicted from TCR beta sequences.

This clone was recorded a few times. What it binds is unknown. 13 Jbeta primers and 60 Vbeta primers were used for the PCR. Authors' processing steps: About 10 million of roughly 81 million unique TCR beta chains were shared, per a later count. Clones were read by immunoSEQ multiplex PCR, and TCRdb kept only the in-frame ones, dropping some. V and J calls plus clone size are reproduced from that table; the DNA served to infer D and trimming. The sample has 100,000 to 150,000 clones, around 68% seen once. The germline V gene has CDR1 GTSNPN and CDR2 SVGIG (reference sequence). Trimming pared 4 bases from V and 3 bases from J, leaving 15 bases between. The CDR3 has 14 amino acids.

The specimen sequenced was PBMCs. The receptor's source is a man between 40 and 49 years old in good health and CMV-seropositive. V and J are TRBV30 and TRBJ1-1; weak D call: TRBD1 (5 bases). CDR3 loop: CAWTSGLRDTEAFF. Here the CDR3 DNA reads TGTGCCTGGACCTCAGGGCTAAGGGACACTGAAGCTTTCTTT.